This T cell receptor beta chain is from a study of regulatory T cells in long-lasting Graves disease. Regarding time point: persistent/refractory GD, antithyroid drugs over 5 years with positive TRAb. PBMC-extracted RNA yielded the TCR library. This clonotype was counted many times. What it binds is not known. The CDR3 is 18 amino acids. After removal of 3 bases from V and 0 bases from J, the junction contained 7 bases not matched to a gene. Findings and limits, study-wide: More public clonotypes were shared by persistent patients (around 2,800) than by new patients (approximately 1,000).

Researchers made TCR beta libraries by using iRepertoire HTBI primers and running Arm-PCR on CDR3 regions. MiXCR, run by TCRdb on the multiplex PCR reads, gives a single entry per CDR3 protein. The sample has some 470,000 distinct CDR3 sequences, around a fifth seen once. Source: peripheral blood mononuclear cells (PBMCs), taken when the disease was refractory, from a patient treated with antithyroid drugs. The chain links TRBV12-3 or TRBV12-4 to TRBJ2-6; 8 bases are shared with TRBD2. This TCR derives from a female donor with Graves disease. CDR3 sequence: CASSFGSGERSGANVLTF. As DNA, the CDR3 is TGTGCCAGCAGTTTCGGTAGCGGGGAGCGCTCTGGGGCCAACGTCCTGACTTTC.